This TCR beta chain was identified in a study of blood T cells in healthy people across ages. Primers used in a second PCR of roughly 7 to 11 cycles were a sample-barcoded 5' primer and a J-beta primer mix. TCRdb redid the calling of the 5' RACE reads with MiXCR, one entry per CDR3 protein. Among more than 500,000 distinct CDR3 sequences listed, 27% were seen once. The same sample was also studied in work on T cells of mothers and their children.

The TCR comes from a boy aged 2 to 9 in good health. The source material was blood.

CDR3 protein: CASSQARGSYNEQFF. CDR3 DNA sequence: TGTGCCAGCAGCCAAGCCAGGGGCTCCTACAATGAGCAGTTCTTC. The genes are TRBV3-1 and TRBJ2-1; weak D call: TRBD1 (6 bases). The germline V and J ends were trimmed by 1 base and 0 bases, with 7 bases remaining between them. This CDR3 has 15 amino acids. Germline lookup yields CDR1 LGHDT and CDR2 YNNKEL (reference sequence).